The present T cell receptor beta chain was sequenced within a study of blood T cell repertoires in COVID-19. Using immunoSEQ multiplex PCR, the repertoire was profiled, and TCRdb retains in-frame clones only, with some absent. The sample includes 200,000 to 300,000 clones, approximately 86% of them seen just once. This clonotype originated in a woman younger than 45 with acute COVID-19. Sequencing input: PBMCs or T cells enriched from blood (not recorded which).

As DNA, the CDR3 is TGTGCCAGCAGTTTAGGGGACTCCATAATGCCCCAGCATTTT. Protein sequence: CASSLGDSIMPQHF. The chain employs TRBV27 and TRBJ1-5; TRBD1 might be the D (5 bases). Per the germline V gene, CDR1 is MNHEY and CDR2 is SMNVEV (reference sequence). The ends were cut back, 2 bases at V and 9 bases at J, with 14 bases in the middle. The CDR3 totals 14 residues.